The T cell receptor (beta chain) under discussion was sequenced for a study of shared clonotypes between healthy human individuals. Positive CCR7 selection of CD45RO-negative cells yielded the naive CD8 cells, and terminally differentiated effector memory CD45RA+ cells were excluded. Whole-study results and caveats: Non-shared clonotypes had lower generation probabilities than clonotypes shared by all four sorted-subset donors. Shared across a few donors were roughly 4.8% of the naive CD4 clonotypes. Large sequencing depth failed to make sorted-subset sequencing complete, rarefaction showed.

The genomic DNA of each subset was split evenly across several immunoSEQ plates. The method was immunoSEQ multiplex PCR; TCRdb's version includes in-frame clones alone and lacks a portion of them. Of about 2.2 million clones listed, roughly 91% are singletons. Comment on this clone: Its specificity is unknown.

This CDR3 is 14 amino acids long. V was pared by 1 base and J by 9 bases, with 6 bases of the junction left unmatched. Germline CDR1 is SQVTM and CDR2 is ANQGSEA. The genes are TRBV29-1 and TRBJ2-1; TRBD2 agrees at 10 bases. This sequence was found in a man in his late teens or twenties in good health. Some clones in this sample may be carry-over from other donors' samples. The sample taken for sequencing was naive CD8+ T cells from PBMCs. Here the CDR3 reads CSVEGLAGEGEQFF. In DNA form, the CDR3 reads TGCAGCGTTGAAGGTCTAGCGGGAGAGGGTGAGCAGTTCTTC.